The source of this TCR beta chain is a study of neurological immune-mediated disorders. The time point denotes: longitudinal time-point 3. Findings and caveats of the study: Expanded clones shared no CDR3 amino acid sequences across subjects, suggesting private repertoires in all groups.

TCRdb ran MiXCR on the 5' RACE reads and lists one entry per CDR3 protein. The table records some 55,000 distinct CDR3 sequences, roughly 8.4% of them present only once. This clonotype has a handful of counts. Its matching antigen is unknown. This CDR3 has 15 residues. CDR1 and CDR2 (germline): SGHKS, YYEKEE (reference sequence). The V end was cut by 0 bases, the J end by 8 bases, with 17 bases between. The sequence was collected from a middle-aged woman in good health. Material for sequencing was PBMCs. V gene TRBV5-5 combines with J gene TRBJ1-2; the D gene is possibly TRBD1 (6 bases). The CDR3, as DNA: TGTGCCAGCAGCTTGGATGGGGGGCGCGGCTGGGGCTACACCTTC. Its translation is CASSLDGGRGWGYTF.